This T cell receptor beta chain was sequenced in a study of T-cell memory formation after mild COVID-19. General observations from the study: While clones contracting from day 15 to 85 were balanced between CD4 and CD8, later expanders leaned CD4+. There were some responding clones in pre-infection memory, which suggested that cross-reactive memory had joined.

As regards this clonotype: Its target is unknown.

The CDR3 contains 16 residues. Trimming removed 6 bases from V and 4 bases from J, with 22 bases in between. Germline lookup yields CDR1 MNHEY and CDR2 SVGAGI. With constant-segment primers, 5'RACE yielded cDNA libraries of TCR alpha and TCR beta that carried sample barcodes and UMIs. TCRdb analysed the 5' RACE reads with MiXCR anew, one entry per CDR3 protein. Here the sample spans about 420,000 distinct CDR3 sequences, around a quarter being singletons. Sequencing was performed on PBMCs or a T cell subset sorted from them (not recorded which). The chain links TRBV6-5 to TRBJ2-7; D could derive from TRBD1 or TRBD2 (6 bases each). The receptor's source is an adult woman who had mild COVID-19 (a few samples of this study predate the infection). Cell type and time point are not known. In nucleotides, the CDR3 is TGTGCCAGCAGACGATTTGGTTCGGGGGCGGGGTACGAGCAGTACTTC. This sequence encodes CASRRFGSGAGYEQYF.